Following are 2 T cell receptor beta chains from one sample sequenced in a study of blood T cell repertoires in COVID-19. Sequenced by immunoSEQ multiplex PCR; TCRdb stores in-frame clones only, minus some. The sample records nearly 80,000 clones, approximately 82% being singletons. The specimen was peripheral blood. These receptor sequences come from a woman in her seventies with acute or convalescent COVID-19.

The sample holds a few counts of this clone. The chain combines TRBV27 with TRBJ1-2; 7 bases match TRBD1. This CDR3 has 15 amino acids. Germline CDR1 reads MNHEY; CDR2 reads SMNVEV (reference sequence). After removal of 5 bases from V and 5 bases from J, the junction contained 11 bases not matched to a gene. Here the CDR3 reads CASSQYPGTEYGYTF. In nucleotides, the CDR3 is TGTGCCAGCAGTCAATACCCCGGGACAGAATATGGCTACACCTTC.

This chain connects TRBV5-1 to TRBJ2-2, with TRBD2 matching over 8 bases. Germline CDR1 reads SGHRS; CDR2 reads YFSETQ. Unmatched junction bases numbered 11, after V lost 0 bases and J lost 4 bases. The length of the CDR3 is 18 residues. The CDR3 sequence is CASSLGSGGVIGTGELFF. The CDR3 nucleotides are TGCGCCAGCAGCTTGGGGAGCGGGGGAGTTATCGGCACCGGGGAGCTGTTTTTT.